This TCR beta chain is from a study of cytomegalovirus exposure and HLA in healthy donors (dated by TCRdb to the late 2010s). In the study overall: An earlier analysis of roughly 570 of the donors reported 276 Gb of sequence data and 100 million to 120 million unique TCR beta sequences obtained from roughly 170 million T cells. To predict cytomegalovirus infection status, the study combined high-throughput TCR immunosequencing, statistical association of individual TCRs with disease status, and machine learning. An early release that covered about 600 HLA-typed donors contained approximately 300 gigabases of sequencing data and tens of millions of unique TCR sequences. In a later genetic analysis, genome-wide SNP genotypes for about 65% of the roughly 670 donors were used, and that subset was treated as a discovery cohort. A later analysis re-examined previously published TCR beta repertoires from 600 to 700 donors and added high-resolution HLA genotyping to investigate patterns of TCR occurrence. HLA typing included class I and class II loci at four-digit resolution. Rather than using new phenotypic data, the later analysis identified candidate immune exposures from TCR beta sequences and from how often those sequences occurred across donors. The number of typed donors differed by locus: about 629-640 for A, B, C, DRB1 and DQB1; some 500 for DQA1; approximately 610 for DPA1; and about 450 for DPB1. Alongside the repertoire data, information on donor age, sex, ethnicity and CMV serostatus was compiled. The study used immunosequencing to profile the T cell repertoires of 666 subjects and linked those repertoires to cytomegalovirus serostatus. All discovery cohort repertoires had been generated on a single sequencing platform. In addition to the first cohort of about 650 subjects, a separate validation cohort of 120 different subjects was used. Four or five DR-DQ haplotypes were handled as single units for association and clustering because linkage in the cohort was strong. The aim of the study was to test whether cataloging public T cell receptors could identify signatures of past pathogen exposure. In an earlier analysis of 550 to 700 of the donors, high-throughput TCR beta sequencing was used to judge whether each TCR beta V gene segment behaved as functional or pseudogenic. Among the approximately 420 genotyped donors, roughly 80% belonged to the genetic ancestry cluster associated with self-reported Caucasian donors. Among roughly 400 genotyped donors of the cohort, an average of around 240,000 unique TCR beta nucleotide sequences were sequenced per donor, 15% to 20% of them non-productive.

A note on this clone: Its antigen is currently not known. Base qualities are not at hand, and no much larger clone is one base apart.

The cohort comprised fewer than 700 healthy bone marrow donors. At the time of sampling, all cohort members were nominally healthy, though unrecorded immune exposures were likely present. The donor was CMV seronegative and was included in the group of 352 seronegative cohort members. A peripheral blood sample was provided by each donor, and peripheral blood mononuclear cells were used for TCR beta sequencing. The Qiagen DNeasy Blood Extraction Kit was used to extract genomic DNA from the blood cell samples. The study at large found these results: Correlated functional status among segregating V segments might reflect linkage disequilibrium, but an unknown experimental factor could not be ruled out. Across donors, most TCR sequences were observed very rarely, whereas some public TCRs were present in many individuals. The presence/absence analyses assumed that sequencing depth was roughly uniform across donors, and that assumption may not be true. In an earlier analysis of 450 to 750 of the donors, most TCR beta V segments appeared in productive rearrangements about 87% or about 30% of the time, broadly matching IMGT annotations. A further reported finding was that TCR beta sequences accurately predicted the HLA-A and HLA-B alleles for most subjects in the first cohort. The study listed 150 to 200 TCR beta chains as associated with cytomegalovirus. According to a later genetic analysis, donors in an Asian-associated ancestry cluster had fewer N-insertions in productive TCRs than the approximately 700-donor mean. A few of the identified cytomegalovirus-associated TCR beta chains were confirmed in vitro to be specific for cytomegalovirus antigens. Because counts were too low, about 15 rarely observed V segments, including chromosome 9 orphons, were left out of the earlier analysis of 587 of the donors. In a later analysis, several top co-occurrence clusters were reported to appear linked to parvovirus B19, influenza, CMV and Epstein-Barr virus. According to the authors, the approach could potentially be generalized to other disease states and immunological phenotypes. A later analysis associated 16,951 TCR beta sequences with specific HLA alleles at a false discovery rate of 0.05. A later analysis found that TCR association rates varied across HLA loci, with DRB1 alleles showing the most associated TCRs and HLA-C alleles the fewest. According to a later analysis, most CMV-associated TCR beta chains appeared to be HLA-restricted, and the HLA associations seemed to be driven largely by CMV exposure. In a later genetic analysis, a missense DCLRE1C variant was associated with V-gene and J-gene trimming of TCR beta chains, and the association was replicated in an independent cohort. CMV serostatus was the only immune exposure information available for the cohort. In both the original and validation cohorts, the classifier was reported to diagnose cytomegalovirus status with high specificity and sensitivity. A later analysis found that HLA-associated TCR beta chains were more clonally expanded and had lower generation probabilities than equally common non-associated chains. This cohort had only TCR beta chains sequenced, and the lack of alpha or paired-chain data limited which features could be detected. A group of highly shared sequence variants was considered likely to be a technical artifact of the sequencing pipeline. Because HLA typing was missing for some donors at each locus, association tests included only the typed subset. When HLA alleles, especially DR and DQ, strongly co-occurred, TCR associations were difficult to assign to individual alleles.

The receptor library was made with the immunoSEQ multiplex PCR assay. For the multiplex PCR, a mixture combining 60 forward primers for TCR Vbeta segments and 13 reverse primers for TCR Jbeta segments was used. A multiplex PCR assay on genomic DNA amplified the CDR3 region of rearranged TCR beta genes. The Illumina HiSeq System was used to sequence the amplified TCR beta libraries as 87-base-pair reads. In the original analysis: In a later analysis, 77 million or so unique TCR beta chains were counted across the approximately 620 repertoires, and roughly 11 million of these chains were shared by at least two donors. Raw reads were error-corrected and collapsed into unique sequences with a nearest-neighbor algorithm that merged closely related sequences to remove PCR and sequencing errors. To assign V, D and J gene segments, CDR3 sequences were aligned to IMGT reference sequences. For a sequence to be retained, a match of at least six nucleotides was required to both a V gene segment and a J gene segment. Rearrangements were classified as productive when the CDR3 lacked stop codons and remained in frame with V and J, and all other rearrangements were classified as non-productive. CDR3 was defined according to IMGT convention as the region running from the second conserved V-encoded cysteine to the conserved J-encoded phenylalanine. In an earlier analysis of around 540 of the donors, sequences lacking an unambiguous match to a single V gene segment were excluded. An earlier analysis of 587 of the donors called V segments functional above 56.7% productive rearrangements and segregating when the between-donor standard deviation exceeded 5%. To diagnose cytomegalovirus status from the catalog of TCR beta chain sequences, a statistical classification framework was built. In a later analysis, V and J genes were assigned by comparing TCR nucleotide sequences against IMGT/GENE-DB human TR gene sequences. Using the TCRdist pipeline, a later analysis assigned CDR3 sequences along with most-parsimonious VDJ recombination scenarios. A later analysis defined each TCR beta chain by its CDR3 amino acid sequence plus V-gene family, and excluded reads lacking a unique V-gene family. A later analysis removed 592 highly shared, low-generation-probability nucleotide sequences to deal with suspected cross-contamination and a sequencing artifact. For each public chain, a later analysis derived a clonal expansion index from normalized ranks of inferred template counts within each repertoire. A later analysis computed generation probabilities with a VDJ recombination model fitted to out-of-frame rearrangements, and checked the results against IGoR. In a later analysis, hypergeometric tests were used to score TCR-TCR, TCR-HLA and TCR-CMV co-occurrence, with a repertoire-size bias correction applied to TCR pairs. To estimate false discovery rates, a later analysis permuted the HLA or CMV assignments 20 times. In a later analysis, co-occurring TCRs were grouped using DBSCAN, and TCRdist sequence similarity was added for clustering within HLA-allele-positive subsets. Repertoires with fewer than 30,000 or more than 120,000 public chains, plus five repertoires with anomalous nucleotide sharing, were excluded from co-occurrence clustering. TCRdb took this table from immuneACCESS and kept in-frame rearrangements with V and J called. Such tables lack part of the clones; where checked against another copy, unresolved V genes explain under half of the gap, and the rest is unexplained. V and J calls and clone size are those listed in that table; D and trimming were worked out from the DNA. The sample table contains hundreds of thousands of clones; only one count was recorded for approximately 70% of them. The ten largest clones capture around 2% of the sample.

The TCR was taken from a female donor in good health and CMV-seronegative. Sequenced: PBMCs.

CDR3 loop: CASSSSQARAPEAFF. The nucleotide sequence reads TGCGCCAGCAGCTCGTCACAGGCCCGCGCACCTGAAGCTTTCTTT. The chain is assembled from TRBV5-1 and TRBJ1-1; the D region possibly corresponds to TRBD1 (5 bases align). Spanning cysteine to phenylalanine, the CDR3 consists of 15 amino acids. The only DNA kept is the CDR3, 45 bases in frame from the first base. From a lookup of the germline V gene, CDR1 and CDR2 are SGHRS and YFSETQ. V is shortened by 3 bases, J by 6 bases, and the region joining them spans 18 bases.